This T cell receptor (beta chain) was sequenced in a study of patients and donors after allogeneic stem cell transplantation. V shed 4 bases and J 1 base; nucleotides not matched to a gene: 4. The germline gives CDR1 SGHRS, CDR2 YFSETQ. The CDR3 extends over 14 amino acids. One entry per CDR3 protein, called by TCRdb with MiXCR from the RT-PCR reads. Of approximately 170,000 distinct CDR3 sequences in the sample, approximately 22% were seen once. The receptor's source is a human donor who was either an allogeneic HSCT recipient or a stem cell or donor lymphocyte infusion donor (not recorded which). It is not recorded whose cells these are; they may come from a transplant donor. The chain links TRBV5-1 to TRBJ1-1, with 7 nucleotides matching TRBD1. The material sequenced was blood, either unsorted or a sorted T cell fraction (not recorded which). CDR3 sequence reads: CASSQGQENTEAFF. The CDR3 DNA follows: TGCGCCAGCAGCCAAGGACAGGAGAACACTGAAGCTTTCTTT.